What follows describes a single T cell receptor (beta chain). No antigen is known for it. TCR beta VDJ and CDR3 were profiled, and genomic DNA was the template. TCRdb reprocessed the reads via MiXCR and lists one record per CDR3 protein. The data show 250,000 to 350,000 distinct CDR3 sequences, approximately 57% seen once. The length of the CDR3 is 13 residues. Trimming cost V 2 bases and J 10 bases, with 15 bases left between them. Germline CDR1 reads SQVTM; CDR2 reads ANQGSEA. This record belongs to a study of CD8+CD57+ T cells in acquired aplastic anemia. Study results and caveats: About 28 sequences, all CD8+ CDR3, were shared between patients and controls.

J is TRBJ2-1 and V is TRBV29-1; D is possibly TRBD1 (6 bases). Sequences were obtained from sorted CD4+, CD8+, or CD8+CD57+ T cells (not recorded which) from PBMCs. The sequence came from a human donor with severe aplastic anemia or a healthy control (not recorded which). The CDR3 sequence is CSVETSTRGEQFF. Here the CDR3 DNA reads TGCAGCGTTGAAACGTCAACCAGGGGAGAGCAGTTCTTC.